The sequence of this TCR beta chain was determined in a study of CD8 T cells in Susac syndrome. Random hexamers were used to reverse transcribe the RNA input (0.5 to 1 ug). Amplification of TCR beta CDR3 spanned 54 Vbeta and 13 Jbeta via immunoSEQ multiplex PCR. MiXCR, applied by TCRdb to the immunoSEQ multiplex PCR reads, yields one record per CDR3 protein. The table shows over 130,000 distinct CDR3 sequences, with about 95% occurring only once. Multiple sclerosis controls were treatment-naive patients with stable or active relapsing-remitting disease. FACS enriched CD8+ TEMRA cells, while bulk CD8+ and CD4+ were negatively isolated. The CDR3 length is 16 residues. Germline V gives CDR1 DFQATT, CDR2 SNEGSKA (reference sequence). Germline trimming cut 3 bases from V and 0 bases from J; bases unmatched to any gene: 7.

The chain is built from TRBV20-1 and TRBJ2-7; 11 nucleotides match TRBD2. The source is a human donor with multiple sclerosis. Sequencing was performed on CD4+ T cells from PBMCs. Written as DNA, the CDR3 is TGCAGTGCTAGTGACCTAGCGGGGGGACCCTCCTACGAGCAGTACTTC. It specifies CSASDLAGGPSYEQYF.